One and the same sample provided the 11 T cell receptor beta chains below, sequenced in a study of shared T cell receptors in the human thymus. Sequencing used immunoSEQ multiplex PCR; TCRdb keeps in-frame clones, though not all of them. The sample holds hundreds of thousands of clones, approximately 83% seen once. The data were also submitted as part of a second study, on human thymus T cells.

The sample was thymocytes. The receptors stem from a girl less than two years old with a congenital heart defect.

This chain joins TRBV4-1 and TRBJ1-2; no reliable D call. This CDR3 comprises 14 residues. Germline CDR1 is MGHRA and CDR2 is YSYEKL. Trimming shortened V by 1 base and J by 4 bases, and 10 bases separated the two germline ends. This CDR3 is CASSQGERLYGYTF. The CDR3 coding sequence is TGCGCCAGCAGCCAAGGTGAGAGGCTCTATGGCTACACCTTC.

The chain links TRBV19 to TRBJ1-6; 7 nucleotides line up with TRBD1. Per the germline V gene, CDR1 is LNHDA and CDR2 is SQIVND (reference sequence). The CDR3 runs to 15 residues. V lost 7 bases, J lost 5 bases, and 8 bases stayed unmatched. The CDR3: CASNPGQLDNSPLHF. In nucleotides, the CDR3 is TGTGCCAGTAACCCGGGACAGTTAGATAATTCACCCCTCCACTTT.

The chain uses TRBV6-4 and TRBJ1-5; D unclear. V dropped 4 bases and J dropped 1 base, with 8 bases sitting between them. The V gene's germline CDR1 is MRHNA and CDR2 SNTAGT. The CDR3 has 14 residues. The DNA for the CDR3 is TGTGCCAGCAGTGGGGCGGGGAGCAATCAGCCCCAGCATTTT. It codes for CASSGAGSNQPQHF.

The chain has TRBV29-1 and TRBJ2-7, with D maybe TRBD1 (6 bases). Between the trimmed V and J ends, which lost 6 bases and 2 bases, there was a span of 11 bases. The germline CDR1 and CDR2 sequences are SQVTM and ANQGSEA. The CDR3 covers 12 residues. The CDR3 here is CSVADRTYEQYF. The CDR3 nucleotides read TGCAGCGTAGCTGACAGGACCTACGAGCAGTACTTC.

The CDR3 region is CASSTQGGDGYTF. The CDR3 DNA sequence: TGTGCCAGCAGTACCCAGGGGGGTGATGGCTACACCTTC. This chain joins TRBV6-5 and TRBJ1-2; 7 bases are a match to TRBD1. Germline values: CDR1 MNHEY, CDR2 SVGAGI. This CDR3 comprises 13 residues. The junction had 6 bases not matched to a gene; V was cut back by 5 bases and J by 6 bases.

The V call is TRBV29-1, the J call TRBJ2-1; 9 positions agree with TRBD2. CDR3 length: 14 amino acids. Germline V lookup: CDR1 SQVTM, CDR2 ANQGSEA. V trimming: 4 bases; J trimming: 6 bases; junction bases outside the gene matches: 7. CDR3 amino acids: CSVGYLAGSNEQFF. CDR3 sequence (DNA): TGCAGCGTTGGTTACCTAGCGGGGAGCAATGAGCAGTTCTTC.

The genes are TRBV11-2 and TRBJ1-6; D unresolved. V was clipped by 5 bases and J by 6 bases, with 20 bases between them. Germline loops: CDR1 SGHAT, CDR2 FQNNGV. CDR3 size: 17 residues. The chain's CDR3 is CASSLRSEEPANSPLHF. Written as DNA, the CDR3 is TGTGCCAGCAGCCTACGTTCGGAGGAACCCGCTAATTCACCCCTCCACTTT.

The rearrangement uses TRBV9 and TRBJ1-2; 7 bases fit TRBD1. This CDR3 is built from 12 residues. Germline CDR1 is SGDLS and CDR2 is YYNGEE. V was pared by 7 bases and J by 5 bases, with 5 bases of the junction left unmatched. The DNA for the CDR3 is TGTGCCAGCCGTGGGACAGCTTATGGCTACACCTTC. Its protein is CASRGTAYGYTF. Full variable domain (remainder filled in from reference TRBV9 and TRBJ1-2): DSGVTQTPKHLITATGQRVTLRCSPRSGDLSVYWYQQSLDQGLQFLIQYYNGEERAKGNILERFSAQQFPDLHSELNLSSLELGDSALYFCASRGTAYGYTFGSGTRLTVV.

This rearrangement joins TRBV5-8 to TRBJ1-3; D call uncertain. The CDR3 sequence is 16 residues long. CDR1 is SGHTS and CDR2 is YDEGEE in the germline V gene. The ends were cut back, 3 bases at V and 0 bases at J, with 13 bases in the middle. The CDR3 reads CASSSPGRYSGNTIYF. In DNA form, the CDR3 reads TGTGCCAGCAGCTCTCCTGGCAGGTACTCTGGAAACACCATATATTTT. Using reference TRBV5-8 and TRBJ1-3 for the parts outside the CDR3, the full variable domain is EAGVTQSPTHLIKTRGQQATLRCSPISGHTSVYWYQQALGLGLQFLLWYDEGEERNRGNFPPRFSGRQFPNYSSELNVNALELEDSALYLCASSSPGRYSGNTIYFGEGSWLTVV.

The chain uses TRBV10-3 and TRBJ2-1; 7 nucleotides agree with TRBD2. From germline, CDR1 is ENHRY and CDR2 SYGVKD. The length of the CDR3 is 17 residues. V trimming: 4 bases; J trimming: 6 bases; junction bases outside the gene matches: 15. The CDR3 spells CAISAGGGLITFNEQFF. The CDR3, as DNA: TGTGCCATCAGTGCTGGGGGGGGTTTAATAACATTCAATGAGCAGTTCTTC.

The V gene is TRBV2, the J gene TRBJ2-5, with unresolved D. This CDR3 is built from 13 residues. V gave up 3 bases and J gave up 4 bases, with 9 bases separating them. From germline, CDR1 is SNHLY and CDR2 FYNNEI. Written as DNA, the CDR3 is TGTGCCAGCAGTGAGCTGTCGGTAGAGACCCAGTACTTC. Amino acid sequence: CASSELSVETQYF.